This paragraph covers one T cell receptor beta chain sequence. Its specificity is unknown. The entry originates in a study of T cell therapy after organ transplantation. The wider study: Responders numbered eight and nonresponders two among approximately ten patients. 20 to 29 weeks after therapy completion, long-term post-therapy blood was collected.

Regarding the study as a whole: Nonresponder repertoires showed strong pretherapy expansions, barely changing post-therapy. Pretherapy CD8 clonality inversely correlated with its fold change after therapy.

This sample's time point: 20-29 weeks after completion of therapy. Libraries were prepared by immunoSEQ multiplex PCR; TCRdb keeps only in-frame clonotypes and omits some of them. The top ten clones hold around two fifths of a sample with around 1,800 clones, 89% of them seen once. The germline V gene has CDR1 SGHDT and CDR2 YYEEEE. V was shortened by 4 bases and J by 4 bases, with 15 bases between the two germline ends. This CDR3 has 14 amino acids. Material: CD8+ T cells from blood, obtained after autologous CMV-specific T cell therapy. This sequence originates from a human patient who had received a solid organ transplant and had CMV disease. T cells may partly derive from the graft donor. The chain joins TRBV5-6 to TRBJ2-7; D is possibly TRBD1 (6 bases). The CDR3 bases are TGTGCCAGCAGCGGCGGACAGAAACCATACGAGCAGTACTTC. Protein: CASSGGQKPYEQYF.